These T cell receptor beta chains were read from a single sample in a study of blood T cell repertoires in COVID-19. The protocol was immunoSEQ multiplex PCR, while the TCRdb copy is restricted to in-frame clones and leaves out a portion. The sample includes about 21,000 clones, around 82% of them seen just once. Sequenced: peripheral blood. All receptors come from a human donor in a cohort sampled during active COVID-19. Both conserved end residues are trimmed from each CDR3. A D gene is named only where the DNA matches it firmly.

j_gene	d_gene	v_gene	len	CDR3aa
TRBJ2-2	TRBD1	TRBV9	14	ASSVEGAAALGELF
TRBJ2-2	TRBD2	TRBV25-1	16	ASSPPGLAELNTGELF
TRBJ2-5	TRBD2	TRBV20-1	12	SASISGGSETQY
TRBJ2-6	.	TRBV3-1/TRBV3-2	15	ASSQVGTSSGANVLT
TRBJ2-3	TRBD1	TRBV6-4	13	ASSTGTGGTDTQY
TRBJ2-3	TRBD2	TRBV19	13	ASAGGPSQTDTQY
TRBJ1-2	TRBD1	TRBV5-1	16	ASSLEFRAGGPNYGYT
TRBJ1-3	.	TRBV4-2	14	ASSQERDFSGNTIY
TRBJ1-2	TRBD1	TRBV4-1	14	ASSQRTGGAGYGYT
TRBJ1-1	TRBD1	TRBV11-2	13	ASSLTRQGNTEAF
TRBJ2-5	TRBD2	TRBV19	16	ASRRTGGTPGIKETQY
TRBJ1-5	.	TRBV18	14	ASSSPPRGDNQPQH
TRBJ1-1	.	TRBV24-1	15	ATSDGVISGWNTEAF
TRBJ2-3	TRBD2	TRBV9	13	ASSSYGGEMDTQY
TRBJ1-2	TRBD1	TRBV24-1	12	ATSDFGQGYGYT
TRBJ2-7	.	TRBV11-3	12	ASSPRPSSYEQY
TRBJ2-7	TRBD1	TRBV25-1	12	ASSGTGEGYEQY
TRBJ1-5	TRBD1	TRBV30	12	AWSRTGLNQPQH
TRBJ2-5	.	TRBV29-1	13	SVDPGTENRETQY
TRBJ1-1	.	TRBV28	11	ASSLERAAGAF
TRBJ2-5	.	TRBV19	13	ASSISDSPGETQY
TRBJ2-6	.	TRBV19	14	ASSIGLGSGANVLT
TRBJ1-2	.	TRBV28	14	ASSFPGFQANYGYT
TRBJ2-4	.	TRBV2	10	ASSGERNIQY